This entry features one T cell receptor beta chain sequence. The antigen remains unidentified. Using RNA transcripts as the source, TCR beta CDR3 regions were amplified. The primer set for the first-round RT-PCR of the TCR CDR3 was HTBI. MiXCR, applied by TCRdb to the multiplex PCR reads, yields one record per CDR3 protein. The table shows roughly 700,000 distinct CDR3 sequences, with roughly 17% occurring only once. The sample originates from a study of T cells in Graves' hyperthyroidism and ophthalmopathy. Findings of the study overall: Appearing also in blood were most of the thyroid clonotypes expanded above 0.001.

Stable Graves' hyperthyroidism denoted no ophthalmopathy progression over 18 months. V lost 0 bases to trimming and J lost 2 bases, with 9 bases between them. Germline loops: CDR1 SGHRS, CDR2 YFSETQ. The CDR3 runs 14 residues. This receptor was taken from a man in his forties or fifties with Graves' hyperthyroidism. Sequenced input: blood. V gene TRBV5-1 combines with J gene TRBJ2-7; D is unclear. The CDR3 nucleotides read TGCGCCAGCAGCTTGGTCTGGGATACCTACGAGCAGTACTTC. Protein product: CASSLVWDTYEQYF.